What follows are 7 T cell receptor beta chains derived from one specimen sequenced in a study of blood T cell repertoires in COVID-19 (dated by TCRdb to 2020 to 2022). The library was prepared using the immunoSEQ multiplex PCR assay. TCRdb retrieved this table from immuneACCESS and kept in-frame rearrangements only. Not all clones are present; in checked studies, unresolved V genes account for under half, and no reason is known for the remainder. The sample data list roughly 190,000 clones, and 80% to 85% of these were observed just once. About 15% of the sample rests with the top ten. Material for sequencing was peripheral blood. The receptors here all came from a woman in her 70s with COVID-19, enrolled during active disease.

The rearrangement links TRBV14 to TRBJ2-3, with TRBD1 as a possible D gene (6 bases). In germline, CDR1 is SGHDN, CDR2 FVKESK. Trimming removed 4 bases from V and 0 bases from J, with 11 bases in between. The CDR3 covers 15 residues. CDR3 region: CASSLTGRSTDTQYF. CDR3 nucleotide sequence: TGTGCCAGCAGCCTTACAGGGCGTAGCACAGATACGCAGTATTTT.

The chain recombines TRBV24-1 with TRBJ1-2; D remains ambiguous. With 5 bases removed from V and 4 bases from J, the gap between germline ends came to 7 bases. Germline V gene data show CDR1 as KGHDR and CDR2 as SFDVKD. The CDR3 extends over 12 amino acids. CDR3 amino acids: CATSAGTYGYTF. CDR3 bases: TGTGCCACCAGTGCGGGAACCTATGGCTACACCTTC.

This clone was seen once. This sample also contains other DNA sequences that code for the same CDR3. The J gene is TRBJ2-2, the V gene TRBV5-1; 7 bases map to TRBD1. This CDR3 comprises 15 residues. Germline V CDR1 and CDR2: SGHRS, YFSETQ. V dropped 0 bases and J dropped 2; count of bases not matched to a gene: 1. The DNA of the CDR3 is TGCGCCAGCAGCTTGGGACAGGGTAACACCGGGGAGCTGTTTTTT. Amino acid sequence: CASSLGQGNTGELFF.

The rearrangement uses TRBV7-2 and TRBJ2-1; 11 bases map to TRBD2. This CDR3 spans 14 amino acids. Germline V gene data show CDR1 as SGHTA and CDR2 as FQGNSA. Trimming removed 5 bases from V and 7 bases from J; junction bases left unmatched: 4. The CDR3 here is CASSLGTSGNEQFF. CDR3 nucleotide sequence: TGTGCCAGCAGCCTCGGGACTAGCGGTAATGAGCAGTTCTTC.

Turning to this clone: The same CDR3 arises from other DNA sequences in this sample as well. V and J are TRBV20-1 and TRBJ1-1, with a weak D call TRBD1 (5 bases). In germline, CDR1 is DFQATT, CDR2 SNEGSKA (reference sequence). V lost 5 bases and J 4 bases, leaving 8 bases between the germline ends. The CDR3 has 11 residues. The CDR3 reads CSAGRGTEAFF. CDR3 sequence (DNA): TGCAGTGCTGGAAGGGGCACTGAAGCTTTCTTT.

The V and J genes are TRBV5-1 and TRBJ2-5, with a tentative D call TRBD2 (6 bases). With 2 bases removed from V and 5 bases from J, the gap between germline ends came to 13 bases. The germline CDR1 and CDR2 sequences are SGHRS and YFSETQ. The CDR3 has 14 amino acids. This CDR3 reads CASSFVRGRETQYF. CDR3 nucleotide sequence: TGCGCCAGCAGCTTCGTGCGGGGACGGGAGACCCAGTACTTC.

This chain connects TRBV4-2 to TRBJ2-4, with 16 bases identical to TRBD2. Per the germline V gene, CDR1 is LGHNA and CDR2 is YNFKEQ. This CDR3 comprises 20 residues. V dropped 1 base and J dropped 0; count of bases not matched to a gene: 6. In DNA form, the CDR3 reads TGTGCCAGCAGCCAAGGCGGGACTAGCGGGAGGGGGCTAGCCAAAAACATTCAGTACTTC. Protein: CASSQGGTSGRGLAKNIQYF.